This is a list of T cell receptor beta chains from one sample in a study of cytomegalovirus exposure and HLA in healthy donors. Assay used: immunoSEQ multiplex PCR; TCRdb lists only in-frame clones, some missing. In the table there are 190,000 or so clones, more than 65% of which are singletons. Input material: PBMCs. The source is a woman between 18 and 30 years old in good health and CMV-seropositive. The CDR3 runs from the conserved cysteine through the conserved F or W. Each record gives: J gene, clone size, D gene, V gene, CDR3 DNA, CDR3 protein. D genes are given only for firm matches. Size is stated for part of the rows, as once, few or many counts, or as a class when the clone is expanded.

TRBJ2-2	.	.	TRBV7-2	TGTGCCAGCAGCTTAGCGCGGGGCAGAGCCACCGGGGAGCTGTTTTTT	CASSLARGRATGELFF
TRBJ2-7	once	.	TRBV5-1	TGCGCCAGCAGCCGTGAAGGCCAGGGGTCCTACGAGCAGTACTTC	CASSREGQGSYEQYF
TRBJ1-1	.	.	TRBV5-1	TGCGCCAGCAGTTTACGGGCCGGGAAGATGAACACTGAAGCTTTCTTT	CASSLRAGKMNTEAFF
TRBJ2-7	.	.	TRBV5-1	TGCGCCAGCAGCTTGGCCCAGGGATGGTACGAGCAGTACTTC	CASSLAQGWYEQYF
TRBJ1-2	.	TRBD1	TRBV10-3	TGTGCCATCATGGGACAGGGTAACTATGGCTACACCTTC	CAIMGQGNYGYTF
TRBJ2-2	.	TRBD1	TRBV4-2	TGTGCCAGCACCCCTGGACCGGGACAGGGGGCTTTGAGGAACACCGGGGAGCTGTTTTTT	CASTPGPGQGALRNTGELFF
TRBJ2-2	.	TRBD2	TRBV19	TGTGCCAGTAAGGGGACTAGCGGGTCCTCGGGATCCGGGGAGCTGTTTTTT	CASKGTSGSSGSGELFF
TRBJ1-6	few	TRBD1	TRBV7-8	TGTGCCAGCAGGCGAACCCCGGACAGGGATTCACCCCTCCACTTT	CASRRTPDRDSPLHF
TRBJ2-3	.	TRBD1	TRBV11-3	TGTGCCAGCAGCGTGCTCCCCGGGACAGGGATAGATACGCAGTATTTT	CASSVLPGTGIDTQYF
TRBJ1-4	.	.	TRBV5-6	TGTGCCAGCAGCCCTACCGGGGCAACTAATGAAAAACTGTTTTTT	CASSPTGATNEKLFF
TRBJ2-5	.	.	TRBV5-5	TGTGCCAGCAGCTTGGCTGGGCTGGGGACCCAGTACTTC	CASSLAGLGTQYF
TRBJ1-1	.	.	TRBV21-1	TGTGCCAGCAGCAAAGGTATCCAGGACAGGGGGCTTAGGAACACTGAAGCTTTCTTT	CASSKGIQDRGLRNTEAFF
TRBJ2-3	.	.	TRBV12-2	TGTGCAAGTCGCTTAGCGTCGCTCCGCGGGGCCACAGATACGCAGTATTTT	CASRLASLRGATDTQYF
TRBJ1-4	.	.	TRBV9	TGTGCCAGCAGCGTAGGTGGAGCAACTAATGAAAAACTGTTTTTT	CASSVGGATNEKLFF
TRBJ2-7	.	TRBD2	TRBV2	TGTGCCAGCAGCGATCGGACTAGCGGGGGATACGAGCAGTACTTC	CASSDRTSGGYEQYF
TRBJ2-1	many	TRBD1	TRBV9	TGTGCCAGCAGCGTAGGTGAAGGGGGCTCCTTCTCCTACAATGAGCAGTTCTTC	CASSVGEGGSFSYNEQFF
TRBJ1-6	once	TRBD1	TRBV7-8	TGTGCCAGCAGCTCCGAGAGGACAGGGAATTCACCCCTCCACTTT	CASSSERTGNSPLHF
TRBJ1-2	.	.	TRBV9	TGTGCCAGTCTTAGTACAGGGACCTATGGCTACACCTTC	CASLSTGTYGYTF
TRBJ1-2	.	TRBD1	TRBV7-9	TGTGCCAGCAGCTTAGTGGAAGGGGGCCCGAGGAAGGGCTACACCTTC	CASSLVEGGPRKGYTF
TRBJ2-7	.	TRBD2	TRBV7-2	TGTGCCAGCAGCTTAATAGGAAGCGGGGATATTCCCCACGAGCAGTACTTC	CASSLIGSGDIPHEQYF
TRBJ2-1	.	.	TRBV7-7	TGTGCCAGCAGCTTTTCAGGGAATGGAGAGCAGTTCTTC	CASSFSGNGEQFF
TRBJ1-1	.	TRBD1	TRBV27	TGTGCCAGCAGGCCCCACGGACAGGGCACTGAAGCTTTCTTT	CASRPHGQGTEAFF
TRBJ1-1	.	.	TRBV18	TGTGCCAGCTCACCAGCACAGGTGAACACTGAAGCTTTCTTT	CASSPAQVNTEAFF
TRBJ1-1	few	.	TRBV2	TGTGCCAGCAATACGGCGGGTCTGAACACTGAAGCTTTCTTT	CASNTAGLNTEAFF
TRBJ2-1	.	.	TRBV2	TGTGCCAGCAGTGTAAGGCAGGGGGGCAATGAGCAGTTCTTC	CASSVRQGGNEQFF
TRBJ1-4	.	.	TRBV19	TGTGCCAGTAGCAGAATTGCAACTAATGAAAAACTGTTTTTT	CASSRIATNEKLFF
TRBJ2-3	.	.	TRBV9	TGTGCCAGCAGCAAGAGGGCAGCGCAGATCACAGATACGCAGTATTTT	CASSKRAAQITDTQYF
TRBJ2-5	.	TRBD1	TRBV29-1	TGCAGCGTTGTCCGGACAGGGGGCCGAGAGACCCAGTACTTC	CSVVRTGGRETQYF
TRBJ2-3	.	TRBD2	TRBV5-6	TGTGCCAGCAGCTCGACCCACACCCCTAGCGGGGGGGCTCCAGATACGCAGTATTTT	CASSSTHTPSGGAPDTQYF
TRBJ1-2	once	TRBD1	TRBV5-4	TGTGCCAGCAGTTTCGGACAGGAACCACTAAATGGCTACACCTTC	CASSFGQEPLNGYTF
TRBJ2-2	.	TRBD2	TRBV9	TGTGCCAGCAGCGCTAGCGGGGGGGTGAACACCGGGGAGCTGTTTTTT	CASSASGGVNTGELFF
TRBJ1-4	few	TRBD1	TRBV19	TGTGCCAGTAGACGCCCCGGGACAGGGGATGAAAAACTGTTTTTT	CASRRPGTGDEKLFF
TRBJ2-1	.	.	TRBV9	TGTGCCAGCAGCGAGTGGGACACAAGCGGTGAGCAGTTCTTC	CASSEWDTSGEQFF
TRBJ2-1	once	.	TRBV14	TGTGCCAGCAGCCCCAAAGGCAGGGGTTTAGGCAATGAGCAGTTCTTC	CASSPKGRGLGNEQFF
TRBJ2-3	few	TRBD2	TRBV20-1	TGCAGTGCTACGGCGGGGGCGCAGTATTTT	CSATAGAQYF
TRBJ2-3	once	TRBD2	TRBV5-1	TGCGCCAGCAGCGTCTGGCCGGTGGCGGGGGGCCGCGCTAGCACAGATACGCAGTATTTT	CASSVWPVAGGRASTDTQYF
TRBJ1-1	.	.	TRBV27	TGTGCCAGCAGTCACGACCTCCGGAGAGCTTTCTTT	CASSHDLRRAFF
TRBJ1-1	.	.	TRBV9	TGTGCCAGCAGCCCATGGGGGGGCGAAATCACTGAAGCTTTCTTT	CASSPWGGEITEAFF
TRBJ2-1	few	.	TRBV4-2	TGTGCCAGCTCGAACGGGCGCATAGGGAGTGAGCAGTTCTTC	CASSNGRIGSEQFF
TRBJ2-2	.	TRBD1	TRBV9	TGTGCCAGCAGCGTAGGATCTTTGGGGTGGACAGGGAACACCGGGGAGCTGTTTTTT	CASSVGSLGWTGNTGELFF
TRBJ2-3	.	.	TRBV7-6	TGTGCCAGCAGCCCCCTCTTTCCCTCAGATACGCAGTATTTT	CASSPLFPSDTQYF
TRBJ2-7	few	.	TRBV2	TGTGCCAGCCACCGGACACCATTACCCTACGAGCAGTACTTC	CASHRTPLPYEQYF
TRBJ1-5	.	.	TRBV6-5	TGTGCCAGCAGTTACTCCGGGGAATATCAGCCCCAGCATTTT	CASSYSGEYQPQHF
TRBJ2-3	once	.	TRBV5-1	TGCGCCAGCAGCCCCGAGGGCTCGACAGATACGCAGTATTTT	CASSPEGSTDTQYF
TRBJ1-1	.	.	TRBV18	TGTGCCAGCTCCCGGGATTCGAATCGTGAGGCTTTCTTT	CASSRDSNREAFF
TRBJ1-2	.	.	TRBV7-9	TGTGCCAGCAGCTCCCCAGGGGAAAACTATGGCTACACCTTC	CASSSPGENYGYTF
TRBJ1-6	.	.	TRBV19	TGTGCCAGTATCGGCGGACATTCAGATTCACCCCTCCACTTT	CASIGGHSDSPLHF
TRBJ2-1	.	TRBD1	TRBV5-4	TGTGCCAGCAGCCTGGGACAGGGGGGATGGAATGAGCAGTTCTTC	CASSLGQGGWNEQFF
TRBJ2-2	.	.	TRBV4-2	TGTGCCAGCAGCCAAGCGGGGGTGGACACCGGGGAGCTGTTTTTT	CASSQAGVDTGELFF
TRBJ2-7	.	.	TRBV7-2	TGTGCCAGCAGCTTGCCGGCTGGGCGCTACGAGCAGTACTTC	CASSLPAGRYEQYF
TRBJ1-3	.	.	TRBV9	TGTGCCAGCAGCGTAGGAACAGGAGGGAACACCATATATTTT	CASSVGTGGNTIYF
TRBJ2-5	.	.	TRBV29-1	TGCAGCGTTGGAGGAGAGACCCAGTACTTC	CSVGGETQYF
TRBJ1-6	.	.	TRBV27	TGTGCCAGCAGCCGGGAACCTAGCTCCTATAATTCACCCCTCCACTTT	CASSREPSSYNSPLHF
TRBJ1-2	.	.	TRBV21-1	TGTGCCAGCAGCTTAGGCGAGCTTTGGGCCCAACATGGCTACACCTTC	CASSLGELWAQHGYTF
TRBJ1-5	.	.	TRBV2	TGTGCCAGCAGTGAAGGGGGGCGGAGGAGCAATCAGCCCCAGCATTTT	CASSEGGRRSNQPQHF